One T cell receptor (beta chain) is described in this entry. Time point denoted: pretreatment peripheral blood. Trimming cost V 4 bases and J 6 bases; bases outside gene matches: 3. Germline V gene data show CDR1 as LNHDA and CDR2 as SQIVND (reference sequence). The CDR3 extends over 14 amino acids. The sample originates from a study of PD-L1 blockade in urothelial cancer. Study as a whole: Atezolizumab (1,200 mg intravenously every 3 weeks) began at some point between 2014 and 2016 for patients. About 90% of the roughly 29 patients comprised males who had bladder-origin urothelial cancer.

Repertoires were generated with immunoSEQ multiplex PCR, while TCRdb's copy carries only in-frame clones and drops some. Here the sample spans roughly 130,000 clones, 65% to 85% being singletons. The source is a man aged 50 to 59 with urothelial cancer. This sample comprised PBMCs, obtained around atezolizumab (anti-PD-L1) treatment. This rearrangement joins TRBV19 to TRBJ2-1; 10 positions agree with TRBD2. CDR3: CASSKPSGSNEQFF. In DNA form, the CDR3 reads TGTGCCAGTAGTAAGCCTAGCGGGAGCAATGAGCAGTTCTTC.